A single sample is the source of the 8 T cell receptor beta chains below, sequenced in a study of T cells in Graves' hyperthyroidism and ophthalmopathy. Amplification yielded TCR beta CDR3 regions, with RNA transcripts as the source. Initially, a first-round RT-PCR of the TCR CDR3 employed the HTBI primer set. In TCRdb, the multiplex PCR reads were re-called with MiXCR into one record per CDR3 protein. Of fewer than 650,000 distinct CDR3 sequences listed, approximately 15% are singletons. The sample taken for sequencing was blood. The receptor source for this set is a woman under 30 with Graves' ophthalmopathy.

The chain recombines TRBV19 with TRBJ2-3; the D call may be TRBD1 or TRBD2 (5 bases each). This CDR3 comprises 14 residues. V was clipped by 6 bases and J by 0 bases, with 10 bases between them. CDR1 LNHDA and CDR2 SQIVND come from the germline V gene (reference sequence). The CDR3 here is CASRPGPSTDTQYF. Written as DNA, the CDR3 is TGTGCCAGTAGACCGGGACCCAGCACAGATACGCAGTATTTT.

Many counts were recorded for this clonotype. V and J are TRBV2 and TRBJ1-2, with D possibly TRBD1 on 6 matching bases. CDR3 length equals 15 residues. The germline V gene encodes CDR1 SNHLY and CDR2 FYNNEI. Trimming pared 1 base from V and 3 bases from J, leaving 12 bases between. The CDR3 loop reads CASSEGTAGDYGYTF. The CDR3 DNA reads as TGTGCCAGCAGTGAAGGTACGGCAGGGGACTATGGCTACACCTTC.

This clonotype was picked up many times. The V call is TRBV7-6, the J call TRBJ2-7; 12 bases match TRBD2. This CDR3 spans 15 amino acids. Per the germline V gene, CDR1 is SGHVS and CDR2 is FNYEAQ. Germline trimming cut 5 bases from V and 5 bases from J; bases unmatched to any gene: 7. Here the CDR3 reads CASSPVLAGGHEQYF. Written as DNA, the CDR3 is TGTGCCAGCAGCCCTGTCCTAGCGGGAGGGCACGAGCAGTACTTC.

This clonotype came up a few times. Its ends do not fully match the called genes, so a read error is possible. The CDR3 sequence: CAGSLFGTSGSGETQYF. The DNA of the CDR3 is TGTGCCGGCAGTTTATTTGGGACTAGCGGGAGTGGAGAGACCCAGTACTTC. The J gene is TRBJ2-5, the V gene TRBV12-3 or TRBV12-4, with 14 bases lining up with TRBD2. The CDR3 length is 17 residues.

This clonotype turned up a few times. The chain has TRBV16 and TRBJ2-1; the D is unclear. With 1 base removed from V and 8 bases from J, the gap between germline ends came to 9 bases. The CDR3 has 13 amino acids. Germline values: CDR1 KGHSY, CDR2 FQNENV. CDR3: CASSQYIGDEQFF. The CDR3 coding sequence is TGTGCCAGCAGCCAATACATTGGCGATGAGCAGTTCTTC.

This clonotype was counted many times. The chain links TRBV20-1 to TRBJ2-7, with TRBD1 identical over 9 bases. The length of the CDR3 is 13 residues. Germline CDR1 DFQATT, CDR2 SNEGSKA (reference sequence). Losses at the gene ends were 6 bases for V and 1 base for J; bases not matched to a gene: 4. CDR3 protein: CSAIGQGSYEQYF. The CDR3 DNA sequence: TGCAGTGCCATAGGACAGGGGTCCTACGAGCAGTACTTC.

This clonotype was recorded many times. The chain is built from TRBV7-8 and TRBJ2-1; D gene uncertain. The germline V gene encodes CDR1 SGHVS and CDR2 FQNEAQ. V lost 5 bases and J lost 10, with 12 bases in between. This CDR3 has 12 residues. CDR3 sequence reads: CASSPVGPEQFF. CDR3 bases: TGTGCCAGCAGCCCGGTCGGGCCCGAGCAGTTCTTC.

CDR3 nucleotides: TGCAGTGCTAGAATGGGCAACACCGGGGAGCTGTTTTTT. Residues: CSARMGNTGELFF. The chain recombines TRBV20-1 with TRBJ2-2; D is unclear. Trimming shortened V by 2 bases and J by 2 bases, and 6 bases separated the two germline ends. Germline V lookup: CDR1 DFQATT, CDR2 SNEGSKA (reference sequence). The CDR3 is 13 residues long.